These T cell receptor beta chains were read from a single sample in a study of cytomegalovirus exposure and HLA in healthy donors. The table came from immunoSEQ multiplex PCR; TCRdb's copy has only in-frame clones and leaves some out. Of more than 100,000 clones listed, about 75% are singletons. Sequenced input: PBMCs. These receptors were collected from a man aged 60 to 69 in good health and CMV-seropositive. CDR3s include the opening cysteine and the closing phenylalanine or tryptophan. D genes are given only for firm matches. A clone size is listed for some rows: how often the clone was seen (once, few, many), or a class if it is expanded.

clone_size | d_call | j_call | v_call | cdr3_aa | cdr3_nt
few | TRBD2 | TRBJ2-7 | TRBV7-9 | CASSLGTSGPSYEQYF | TGTGCCAGCAGCCTGGGGACTAGCGGACCCTCCTACGAGCAGTACTTC
NA | TRBD1 | TRBJ1-2 | TRBV28 | CASSSPDRGDGYTF | TGTGCCAGCAGTAGCCCGGACAGGGGGGATGGCTACACCTTC
NA | NA | TRBJ2-7 | TRBV27 | CASSLAGLSYEQYF | TGTGCCAGCAGTTTAGCAGGCCTCTCCTACGAGCAGTACTTC
NA | TRBD2 | TRBJ2-3 | TRBV19 | CASSTGTSGGHTDTQYF | TGTGCCAGTAGCACCGGGACTAGCGGGGGTCACACAGATACGCAGTATTTT
NA | NA | TRBJ1-5 | TRBV6-1 | CASSESQGLRPQHF | TGTGCCAGCAGTGAATCGCAGGGGTTGAGGCCCCAGCATTTT
NA | NA | TRBJ1-4 | TRBV5-6 | CASSLGGGVEKLFF | TGTGCCAGCAGCTTGGGCGGGGGTGTTGAAAAACTGTTTTTT
once | NA | TRBJ1-5 | TRBV10-3 | CAISPHVGGDGNQPQHF | TGTGCCATCAGTCCACACGTGGGGGGAGATGGCAATCAGCCCCAGCATTTT
NA | TRBD1 | TRBJ2-4 | TRBV4-1 | CASSLSPGQGPNIQYF | TGCGCCAGCAGCCTTTCCCCCGGACAGGGGCCGAACATTCAGTACTTC
NA | NA | TRBJ1-5 | TRBV6-4 | CASSAGTPLGNQPQHF | TGTGCCAGCAGTGCCGGGACACCTTTAGGCAATCAGCCCCAGCATTTT
NA | TRBD1 | TRBJ2-7 | TRBV5-1 | CAGSLAPTGAYEQYF | TGCGCCGGCAGCTTGGCCCCGACAGGGGCCTACGAGCAGTACTTC
NA | NA | TRBJ1-1 | TRBV18 | CASSTLRVDALLNTEAFF | TGTGCCAGCTCAACCCTCAGGGTAGACGCGTTATTGAACACTGAAGCTTTCTTT